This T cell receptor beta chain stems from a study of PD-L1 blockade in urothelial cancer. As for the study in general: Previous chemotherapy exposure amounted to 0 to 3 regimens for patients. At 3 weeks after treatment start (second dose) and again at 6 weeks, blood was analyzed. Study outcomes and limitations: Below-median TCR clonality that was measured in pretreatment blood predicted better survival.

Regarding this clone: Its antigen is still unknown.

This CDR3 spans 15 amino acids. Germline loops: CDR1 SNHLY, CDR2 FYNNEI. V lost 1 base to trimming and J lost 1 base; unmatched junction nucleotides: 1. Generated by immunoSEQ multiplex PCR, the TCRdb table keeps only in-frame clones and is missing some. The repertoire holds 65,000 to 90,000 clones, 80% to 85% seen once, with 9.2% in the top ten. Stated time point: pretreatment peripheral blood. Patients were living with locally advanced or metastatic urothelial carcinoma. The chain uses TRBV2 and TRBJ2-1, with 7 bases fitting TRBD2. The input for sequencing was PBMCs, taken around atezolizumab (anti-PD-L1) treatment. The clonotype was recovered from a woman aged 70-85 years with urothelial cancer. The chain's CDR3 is CASSEGGRSYNEQFF. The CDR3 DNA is TGTGCCAGCAGTGAAGGCGGGAGATCCTACAATGAGCAGTTCTTC.